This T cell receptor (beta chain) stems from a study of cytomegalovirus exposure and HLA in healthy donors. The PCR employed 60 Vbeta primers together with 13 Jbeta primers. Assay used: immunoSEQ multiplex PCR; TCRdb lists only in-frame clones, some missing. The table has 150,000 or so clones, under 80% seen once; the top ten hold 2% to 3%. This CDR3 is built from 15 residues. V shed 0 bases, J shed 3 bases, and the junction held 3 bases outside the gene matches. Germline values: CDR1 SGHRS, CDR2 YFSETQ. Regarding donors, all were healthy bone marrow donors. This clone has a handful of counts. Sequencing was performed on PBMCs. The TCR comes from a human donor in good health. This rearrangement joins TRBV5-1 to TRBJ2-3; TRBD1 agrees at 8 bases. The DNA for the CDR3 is TGCGCCAGCAGCTTGGCAGGGGGCCCGACAGATACGCAGTATTTT. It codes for CASSLAGGPTDTQYF.